This T cell receptor beta chain emerged from a study of OX40 agonist ivuxolimab in advanced cancers. Whole-study context: An agonistic anti-OX40 (CD134) antibody, ivuxolimab, was used to treat the patients. Cohort: approximately 83% men, mean age 60, aged about 23 to 80. The study's findings and limits: In CD8+ T cells, expanded clones were on average more numerous than in CD4+.

The data were produced by immunoSEQ multiplex PCR, yet TCRdb's version contains in-frame clones alone and is incomplete. The sample shows around 25,000 clones, approximately 80% of them seen only once. As regards this clone: Its antigen is currently unknown.

Trimming took 5 bases from V and 5 from J, leaving 12 bases between them. The CDR3 spans 13 residues. CDR1 is SGHVS and CDR2 is FNYEAQ in the germline V gene. The TCR originated in an adult with an advanced solid tumor such as melanoma, head and neck, liver or kidney cancer. This specimen consisted of CD4+ or CD8+ T cells sorted from blood, obtained in a trial of the OX40 agonist ivuxolimab. This chain uses TRBV7-6 with TRBJ1-1, with TRBD1 as a possible D gene (6 bases). The CDR3 is CASSPFQGTEAFF. The CDR3 DNA reads TGTGCCAGCAGCCCCTTTCAGGGGACTGAAGCTTTCTTT.